A single T cell receptor (beta chain) is shown here with its context. Its specificity is unknown. The sample belongs to a study of T cell responses to AZD1222 COVID-19 vaccine. Study findings and constraints: Spike-specific TCR breadth and depth both grew after two AZD1222 doses.

The repertoire was sequenced with immunoSEQ multiplex PCR; TCRdb's copy has only in-frame clones and lacks some. The table lists 250,000 to 300,000 clones, almost 95% of them singletons. The length of the CDR3 is 15 residues. In germline, CDR1 is MNHEY, CDR2 SVGAGI. Deletions cut 0 bases from V and 0 bases from J, with 8 bases between. The chain carries TRBV6-5 and TRBJ1-2; D is unclear. The sample consisted of peripheral blood, taken 28 days after the second AZD1222 dose. This TCR derives from an adult who received the AZD1222 COVID-19 vaccine. CDR3: CASSYSPMANYGYTF. In DNA form, the CDR3 reads TGTGCCAGCAGTTACTCCCCGATGGCTAACTATGGCTACACCTTC.